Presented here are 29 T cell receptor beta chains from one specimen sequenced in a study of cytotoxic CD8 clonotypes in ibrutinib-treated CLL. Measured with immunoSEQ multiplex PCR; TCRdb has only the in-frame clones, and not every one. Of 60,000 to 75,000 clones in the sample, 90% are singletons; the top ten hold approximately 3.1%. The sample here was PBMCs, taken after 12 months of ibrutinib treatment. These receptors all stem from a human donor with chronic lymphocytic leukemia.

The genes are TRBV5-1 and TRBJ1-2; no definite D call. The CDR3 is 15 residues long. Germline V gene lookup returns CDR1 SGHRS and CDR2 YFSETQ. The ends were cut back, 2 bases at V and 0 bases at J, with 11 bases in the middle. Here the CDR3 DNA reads TGCGCCAGCAGCTTAGGACGGGATACTAACTATGGCTACACCTTC. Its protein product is CASSLGRDTNYGYTF.

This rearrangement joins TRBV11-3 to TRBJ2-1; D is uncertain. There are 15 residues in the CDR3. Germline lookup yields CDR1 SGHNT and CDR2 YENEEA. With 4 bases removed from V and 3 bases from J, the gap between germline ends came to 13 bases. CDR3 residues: CASSSRNSYYNEQFF. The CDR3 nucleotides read TGTGCCAGCAGCTCCCGAAATAGTTACTACAATGAGCAGTTCTTC.

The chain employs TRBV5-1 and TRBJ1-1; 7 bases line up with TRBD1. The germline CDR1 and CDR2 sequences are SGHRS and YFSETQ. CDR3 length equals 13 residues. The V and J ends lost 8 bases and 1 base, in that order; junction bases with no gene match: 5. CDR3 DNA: TGCGCCAGTGGGGCAGGGGGGAACACTGAAGCTTTCTTT. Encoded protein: CASGAGGNTEAFF. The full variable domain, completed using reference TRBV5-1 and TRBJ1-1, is KAGVTQTPRYLIKTRGQQVTLSCSPISGHRSVSWYQQTPGQGLQFLFEYFSETQRNKGNFPGRFSGRQFSNSRSEMNVSTLELGDSALYLCASGAGGNTEAFFGQGTRLTVV.

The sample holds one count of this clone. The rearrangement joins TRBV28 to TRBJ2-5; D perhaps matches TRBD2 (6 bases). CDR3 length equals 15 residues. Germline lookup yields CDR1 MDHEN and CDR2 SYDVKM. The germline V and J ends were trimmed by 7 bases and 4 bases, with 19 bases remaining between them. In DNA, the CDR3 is TGTGCCAGCACGGGGAACGGGAGACCGGGAGAGACCCAGTACTTC. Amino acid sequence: CASTGNGRPGETQYF.

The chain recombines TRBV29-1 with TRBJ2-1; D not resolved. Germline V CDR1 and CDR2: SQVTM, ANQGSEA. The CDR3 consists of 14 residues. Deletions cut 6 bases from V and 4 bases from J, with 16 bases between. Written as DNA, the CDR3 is TGCAGCGTCCCCCGCGCGTGGGGTTACAATGAGCAGTTCTTC. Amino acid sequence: CSVPRAWGYNEQFF.

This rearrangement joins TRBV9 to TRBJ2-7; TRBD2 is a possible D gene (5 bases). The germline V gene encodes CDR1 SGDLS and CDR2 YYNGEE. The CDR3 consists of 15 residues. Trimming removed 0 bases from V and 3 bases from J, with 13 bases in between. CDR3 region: CASSVVGNSDYEQYF. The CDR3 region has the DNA TGTGCCAGCAGCGTAGTCGGGAATTCGGACTACGAGCAGTACTTC. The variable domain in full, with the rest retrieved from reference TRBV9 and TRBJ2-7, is DSGVTQTPKHLITATGQRVTLRCSPRSGDLSVYWYQQSLDQGLQFLIQYYNGEERAKGNILERFSAQQFPDLHSELNLSSLELGDSALYFCASSVVGNSDYEQYFGPGTRLTVT.

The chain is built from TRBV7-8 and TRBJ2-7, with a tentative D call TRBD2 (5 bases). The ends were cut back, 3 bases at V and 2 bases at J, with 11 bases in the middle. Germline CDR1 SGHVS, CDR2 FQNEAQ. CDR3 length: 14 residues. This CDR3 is CASSLVLGPYEQYF. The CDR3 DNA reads TGTGCCAGCAGCTTGGTACTAGGGCCCTACGAGCAGTACTTC.

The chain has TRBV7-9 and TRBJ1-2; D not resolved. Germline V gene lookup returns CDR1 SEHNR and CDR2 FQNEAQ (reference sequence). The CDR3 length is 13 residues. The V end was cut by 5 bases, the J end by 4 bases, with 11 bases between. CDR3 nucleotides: TGTGCCAGCAGCCCACTCGAGGTCTATGGCTACACCTTC. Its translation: CASSPLEVYGYTF.

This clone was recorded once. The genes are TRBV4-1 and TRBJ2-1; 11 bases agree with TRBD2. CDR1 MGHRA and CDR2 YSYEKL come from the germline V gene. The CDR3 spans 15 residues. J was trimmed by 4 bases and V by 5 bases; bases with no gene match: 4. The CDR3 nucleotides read TGCGCCAGCAGCTTGCTAGCGGGAGGATACAATGAGCAGTTCTTC. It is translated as CASSLLAGGYNEQFF.

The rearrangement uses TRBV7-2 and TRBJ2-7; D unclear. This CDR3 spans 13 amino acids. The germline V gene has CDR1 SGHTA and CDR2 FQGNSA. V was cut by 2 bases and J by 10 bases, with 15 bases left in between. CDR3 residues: CASSLTTEGLQYF. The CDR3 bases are TGTGCCAGCAGCTTAACCACTGAAGGGTTACAGTACTTC.

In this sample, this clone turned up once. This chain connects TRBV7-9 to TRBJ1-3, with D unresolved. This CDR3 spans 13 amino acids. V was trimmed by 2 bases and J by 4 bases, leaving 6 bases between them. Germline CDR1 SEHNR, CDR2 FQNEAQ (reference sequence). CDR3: CASSLTAGNTIYF. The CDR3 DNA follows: TGTGCCAGCAGCTTAACAGCCGGAAACACCATATATTTT.

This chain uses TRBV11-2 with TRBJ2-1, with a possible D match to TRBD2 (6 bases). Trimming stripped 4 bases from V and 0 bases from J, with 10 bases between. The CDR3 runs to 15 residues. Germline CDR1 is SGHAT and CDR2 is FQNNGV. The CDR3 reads CASSSGVGSYNEQFF. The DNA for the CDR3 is TGTGCCAGCAGCTCGGGGGTGGGCTCCTACAATGAGCAGTTCTTC. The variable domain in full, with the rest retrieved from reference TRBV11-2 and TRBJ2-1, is EAGVAQSPRYKIIEKRQSVAFWCNPISGHATLYWYQQILGQGPKLLIQFQNNGVVDDSQLPKDRFSAERLKGVDSTLKIQPAKLEDSAVYLCASSSGVGSYNEQFFGPGTRLTVL.

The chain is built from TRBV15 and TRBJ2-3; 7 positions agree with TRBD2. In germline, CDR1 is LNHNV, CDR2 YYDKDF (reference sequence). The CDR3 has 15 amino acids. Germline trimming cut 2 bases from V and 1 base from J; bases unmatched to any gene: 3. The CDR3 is CATSRPSGGTDTQYF. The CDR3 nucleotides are TGTGCCACCAGCAGACCCAGCGGGGGCACAGATACGCAGTATTTT.

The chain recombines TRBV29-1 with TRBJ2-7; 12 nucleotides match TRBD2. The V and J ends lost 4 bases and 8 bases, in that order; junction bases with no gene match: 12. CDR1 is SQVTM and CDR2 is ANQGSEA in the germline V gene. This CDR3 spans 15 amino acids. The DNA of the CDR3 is TGCAGCGTTGGCGATCTGACTAGCGGGAGTCGTCAGCAGTACTTC. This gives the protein CSVGDLTSGSRQQYF.

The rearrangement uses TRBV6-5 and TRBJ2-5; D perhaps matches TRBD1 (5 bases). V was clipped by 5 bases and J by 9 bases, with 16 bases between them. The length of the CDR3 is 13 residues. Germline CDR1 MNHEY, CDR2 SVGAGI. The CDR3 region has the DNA TGTGCCAGCAGTCAGACACGAGAAGGGGCCCAGTACTTC. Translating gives CASSQTREGAQYF.

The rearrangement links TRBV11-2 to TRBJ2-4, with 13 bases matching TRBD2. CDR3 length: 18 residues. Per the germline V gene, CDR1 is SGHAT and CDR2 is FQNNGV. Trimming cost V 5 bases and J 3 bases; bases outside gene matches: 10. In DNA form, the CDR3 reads TGTGCCAGCAGCGCCCCGGGACTAGCGGGATCGGGCAAAAACATTCAGTACTTC. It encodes CASSAPGLAGSGKNIQYF.

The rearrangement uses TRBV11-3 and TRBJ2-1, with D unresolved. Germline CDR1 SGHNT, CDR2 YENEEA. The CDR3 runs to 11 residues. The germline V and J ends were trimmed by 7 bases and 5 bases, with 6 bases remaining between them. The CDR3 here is CASTRDNEQFF. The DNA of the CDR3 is TGTGCCAGCACTAGGGACAATGAGCAGTTCTTC. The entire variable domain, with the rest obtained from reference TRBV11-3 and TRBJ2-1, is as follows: EAGVVQSPRYKIIEKKQPVAFWCNPISGHNTLYWYLQNLGQGPELLIRYENEEAVDDSQLPKDRFSAERLKGVDSTLKIQPAELGDSAVYLCASTRDNEQFFGPGTRLTVL.

Here the CDR3 reads CASSPNTGGALFTQYF. The CDR3 DNA is TGTGCCAGCTCACCCAATACAGGGGGCGCTTTGTTTACGCAGTATTTT. V is TRBV18 and J is TRBJ2-3; 9 positions agree with TRBD1. V was clipped by 3 bases and J by 8 bases; unmatched bases: 12. The CDR3 length is 16 residues. Looked up from germline, CDR1 is KGHSH and CDR2 is LQKENI.

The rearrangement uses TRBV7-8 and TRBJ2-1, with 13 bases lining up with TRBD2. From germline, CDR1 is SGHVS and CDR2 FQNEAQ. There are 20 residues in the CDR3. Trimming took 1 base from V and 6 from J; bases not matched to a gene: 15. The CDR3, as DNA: TGTGCCAGCAGCTTAGTGGTATGGGGACTAGCGGGACAAGGCGGCAATGAGCAGTTCTTC. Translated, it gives CASSLVVWGLAGQGGNEQFF.

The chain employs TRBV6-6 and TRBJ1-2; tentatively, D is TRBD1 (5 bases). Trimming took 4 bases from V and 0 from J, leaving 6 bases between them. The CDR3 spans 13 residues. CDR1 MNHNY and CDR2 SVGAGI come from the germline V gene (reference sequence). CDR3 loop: CASSLTANYGYTF. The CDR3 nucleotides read TGTGCCAGCAGTTTGACAGCTAACTATGGCTACACCTTC.

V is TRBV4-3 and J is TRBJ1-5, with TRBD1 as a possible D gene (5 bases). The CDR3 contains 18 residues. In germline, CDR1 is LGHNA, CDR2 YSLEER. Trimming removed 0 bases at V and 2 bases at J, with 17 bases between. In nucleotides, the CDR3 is TGCGCCAGCAGCCAAGAGATTCAGTATGGCAGGGGCAATCAGCCCCAGCATTTT. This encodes CASSQEIQYGRGNQPQHF.

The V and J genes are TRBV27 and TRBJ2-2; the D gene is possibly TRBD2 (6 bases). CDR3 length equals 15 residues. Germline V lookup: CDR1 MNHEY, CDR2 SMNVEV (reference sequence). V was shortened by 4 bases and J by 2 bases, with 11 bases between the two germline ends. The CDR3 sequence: CASSSRTTNTGELFF. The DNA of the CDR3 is TGTGCCAGCAGTTCAAGGACTACCAACACCGGGGAGCTGTTTTTT.

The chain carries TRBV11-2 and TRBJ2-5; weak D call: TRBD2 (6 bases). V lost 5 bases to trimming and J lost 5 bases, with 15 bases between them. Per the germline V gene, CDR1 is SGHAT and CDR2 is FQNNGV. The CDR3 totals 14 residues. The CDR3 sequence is CASSRTSLQETQYF. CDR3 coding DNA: TGTGCCAGCAGCCGCACTAGCCTCCAGGAGACCCAGTACTTC.

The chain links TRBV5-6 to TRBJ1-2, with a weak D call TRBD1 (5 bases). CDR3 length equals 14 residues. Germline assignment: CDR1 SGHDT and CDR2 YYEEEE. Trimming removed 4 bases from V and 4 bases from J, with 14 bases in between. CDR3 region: CASSQGGNPYGYTF. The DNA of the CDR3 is TGTGCCAGCAGCCAGGGAGGGAATCCCTATGGCTACACCTTC.

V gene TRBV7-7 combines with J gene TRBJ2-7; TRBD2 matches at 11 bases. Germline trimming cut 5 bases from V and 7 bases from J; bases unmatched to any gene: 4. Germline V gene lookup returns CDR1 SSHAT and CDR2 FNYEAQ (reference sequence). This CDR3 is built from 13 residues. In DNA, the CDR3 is TGTGCCAGCAGCCACGGGACTAGCGGTGAGCAGTACTTC. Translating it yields CASSHGTSGEQYF.

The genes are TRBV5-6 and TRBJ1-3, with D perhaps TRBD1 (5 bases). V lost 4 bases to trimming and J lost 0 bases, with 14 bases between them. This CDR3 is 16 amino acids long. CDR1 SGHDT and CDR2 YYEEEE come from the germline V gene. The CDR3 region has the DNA TGTGCCAGCAGCATAAACAGGAAACCCTCTGGAAACACCATATATTTT. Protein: CASSINRKPSGNTIYF.

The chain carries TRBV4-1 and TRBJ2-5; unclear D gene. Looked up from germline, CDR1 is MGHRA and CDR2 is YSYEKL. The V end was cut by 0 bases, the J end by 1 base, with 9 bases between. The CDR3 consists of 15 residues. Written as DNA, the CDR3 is TGCGCCAGCAGCCAAGAGGGAAGAACCCAAGAGACCCAGTACTTC. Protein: CASSQEGRTQETQYF.

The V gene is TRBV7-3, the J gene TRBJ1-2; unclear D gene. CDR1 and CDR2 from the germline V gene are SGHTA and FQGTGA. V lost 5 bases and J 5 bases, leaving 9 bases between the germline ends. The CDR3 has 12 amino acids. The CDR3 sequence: CASSQNSYGYTF. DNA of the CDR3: TGTGCCAGCAGCCAAAACAGTTATGGCTACACCTTC.

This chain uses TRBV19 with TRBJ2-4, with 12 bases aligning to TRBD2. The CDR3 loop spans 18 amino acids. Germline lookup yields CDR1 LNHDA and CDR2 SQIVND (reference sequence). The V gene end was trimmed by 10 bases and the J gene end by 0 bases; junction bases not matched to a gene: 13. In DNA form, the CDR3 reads TGTGCCACCGGAAGACTAGCGGGGGATGGGAGAGCCAAAAACATTCAGTACTTC. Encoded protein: CATGRLAGDGRAKNIQYF.